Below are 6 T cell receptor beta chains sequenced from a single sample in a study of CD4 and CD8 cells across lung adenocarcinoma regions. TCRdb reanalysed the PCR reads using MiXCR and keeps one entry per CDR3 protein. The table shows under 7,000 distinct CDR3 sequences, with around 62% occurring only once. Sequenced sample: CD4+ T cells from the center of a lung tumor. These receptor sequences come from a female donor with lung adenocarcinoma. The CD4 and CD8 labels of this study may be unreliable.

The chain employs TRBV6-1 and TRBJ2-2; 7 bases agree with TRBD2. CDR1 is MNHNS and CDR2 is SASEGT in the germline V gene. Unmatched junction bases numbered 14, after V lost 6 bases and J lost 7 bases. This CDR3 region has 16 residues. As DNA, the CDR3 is TGTGCCAGCAGGGACCTTAAGCGGGGTGGGAGCGGGGAGCTGTTTTTT. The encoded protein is CASRDLKRGGSGELFF.

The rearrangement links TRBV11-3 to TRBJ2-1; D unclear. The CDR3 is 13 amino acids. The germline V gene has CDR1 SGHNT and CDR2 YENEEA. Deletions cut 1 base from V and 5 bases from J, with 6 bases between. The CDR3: CASSLGINNEQFF. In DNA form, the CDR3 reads TGTGCCAGCAGCTTAGGGATCAACAATGAGCAGTTCTTC.

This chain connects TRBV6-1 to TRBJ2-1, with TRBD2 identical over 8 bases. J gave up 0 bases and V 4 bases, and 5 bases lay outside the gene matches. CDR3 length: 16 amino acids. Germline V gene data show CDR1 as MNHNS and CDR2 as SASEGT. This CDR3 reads CASSVERESSYNEQFF. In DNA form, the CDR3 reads TGTGCCAGCAGTGTAGAGCGGGAGAGCTCCTACAATGAGCAGTTCTTC.

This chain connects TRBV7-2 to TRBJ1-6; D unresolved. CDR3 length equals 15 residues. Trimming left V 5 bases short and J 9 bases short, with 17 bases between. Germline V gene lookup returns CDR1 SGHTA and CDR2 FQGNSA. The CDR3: CASSLNEGRSSPLHF. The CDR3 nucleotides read TGTGCCAGCAGCCTAAACGAGGGCAGGAGTTCACCCCTCCACTTT. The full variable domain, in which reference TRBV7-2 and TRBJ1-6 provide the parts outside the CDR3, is GAGVSQSPSNKVTEKGKDVELRCDPISGHTALYWYRQSLGQGLEFLIYFQGNSAPDKSGLPSDRFSAERTGGSVSTLTIQRTQQEDSAVYLCASSLNEGRSSPLHFGNGTRLTVT.

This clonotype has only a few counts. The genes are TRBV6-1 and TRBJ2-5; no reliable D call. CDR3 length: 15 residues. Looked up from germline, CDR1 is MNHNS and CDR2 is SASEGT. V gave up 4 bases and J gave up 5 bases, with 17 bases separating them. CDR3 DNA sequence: TGTGCCAGCAGTGCTACCCGGACCGCTTCCGAGACCCAGTACTTC. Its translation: CASSATRTASETQYF.

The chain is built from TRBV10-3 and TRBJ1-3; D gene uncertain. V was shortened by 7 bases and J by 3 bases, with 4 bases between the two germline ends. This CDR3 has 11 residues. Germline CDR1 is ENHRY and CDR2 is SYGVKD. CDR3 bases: TGTGCCATCATCGTTGGAAACACCATATATTTT. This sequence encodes CAIIVGNTIYF.